This T cell receptor beta chain was sequenced for a study of T-cell memory formation after mild COVID-19. From the 5' RACE reads, TCRdb called clonotypes with MiXCR, one entry per CDR3 protein. The table has 280,000 or so distinct CDR3 sequences, 7% to 10% seen once; the top ten hold less than 25%. The CDR3 is 12 amino acids. Germline trimming cut 11 bases from V and 3 bases from J; bases unmatched to any gene: 3. The germline CDR1 and CDR2 sequences are KGHDR and SFDVKD. Sequencing input: PBMCs or a T cell subset sorted from them (not recorded which). This rearrangement joins TRBV24-1 to TRBJ2-1; 7 bases match TRBD1. This clonotype originated in a man younger than 35 who had mild COVID-19 (a few samples of this study predate the infection). Cell type and time point are not known. The CDR3 coding sequence is TGTGCCATCCAGGGGGACTACAATGAGCAGTTCTTC. Translated: CAIQGDYNEQFF.